Following are 10 T cell receptor beta chains from one sample sequenced in a study of T cells in Graves' hyperthyroidism and ophthalmopathy. Researchers amplified the TCR beta CDR3 regions from RNA transcripts. The HTBI set primed first-round TCR CDR3 RT-PCR. TCRdb used MiXCR to reprocess the multiplex PCR reads, holding one entry per CDR3 protein. The repertoire holds about 770,000 distinct CDR3 sequences, approximately 18% seen once, with 16% in the top ten. Sequencing used blood. These receptors were obtained from a woman aged 50 to 60 with Graves' hyperthyroidism that later progressed to Graves' ophthalmopathy.

The sample holds a few counts of this clonotype. The V gene is TRBV27, the J gene TRBJ2-1; a weak D match, TRBD2 (6 bases). The germline CDR1 and CDR2 sequences are MNHEY and SMNVEV (reference sequence). This CDR3 is built from 13 residues. Trimming shortened V by 8 bases and J by 6 bases, and 14 bases separated the two germline ends. The CDR3 region is CASAGLLSNEQFF. The DNA of the CDR3 is TGTGCCAGCGCGGGACTCCTATCCAATGAGCAGTTCTTC.

The chain joins TRBV27 to TRBJ1-4; possible D gene TRBD1, 5 bases. This CDR3 comprises 14 residues. The V end lost 8 bases, the J end lost 2 bases, and 12 bases lay between the germline ends. In germline, CDR1 is MNHEY, CDR2 SMNVEV (reference sequence). The CDR3 reads CASGRRGTNEKLFF. CDR3 coding DNA: TGTGCCAGCGGCAGAAGGGGTACTAATGAAAAACTGTTTTTT.

There are many counts of this clonotype. The J gene is TRBJ2-2, the V gene TRBV2, with TRBD2 identical over 9 bases. J was trimmed by 6 bases and V by 7 bases; bases with no gene match: 9. CDR3 size: 15 residues. Germline loops: CDR1 SNHLY, CDR2 FYNNEI. CDR3 region: CASKPGTSSPGELFF. CDR3 bases: TGTGCCAGCAAACCCGGGACTAGCAGTCCCGGGGAGCTGTTTTTT.

A few counts support this clonotype. The J gene is TRBJ2-5, the V gene TRBV12-3 or TRBV12-4; TRBD2 matches 11 bases. The V segment lost 0 bases and the J segment 5 bases; nucleotides outside the gene matches: 8. This CDR3 is built from 17 residues. The CDR3 protein is CASSLAVAGGIRETQYF. CDR3 in DNA: TGTGCCAGCAGTTTAGCGGTAGCGGGGGGGATCAGGGAGACCCAGTACTTC.

This clonotype turned up a few times. This chain joins TRBV12-5 and TRBJ1-1; D gene unclear. The CDR3 runs to 15 residues. Trimming removed 4 bases at V and 3 bases at J, with 15 bases between. Germline V gene lookup returns CDR1 LGHNT and CDR2 FRNRAP. CDR3 DNA: TGTGCTAGTGGTTCCATCGATGTTCTGCACACTGAAGCTTTCTTT. This translates into CASGSIDVLHTEAFF.

J is TRBJ2-2 and V is TRBV5-5, with 8 bases fitting TRBD1. The CDR3 is made up of 15 amino acids. J was trimmed by 5 bases and V by 5 bases; bases with no gene match: 8. Germline CDR1 SGHKS, CDR2 YYEKEE (reference sequence). CDR3 amino acids: CASRSGQGMTGELFF. The CDR3, as DNA: TGTGCCAGCAGAAGTGGACAGGGCATGACCGGGGAGCTGTTTTTT.

In this sample, this clonotype turned up many times. The chain combines TRBV12-3 or TRBV12-4 with TRBJ2-1, with 7 positions matching TRBD2. This CDR3 is built from 15 residues. After removal of 3 bases from V and 8 bases from J, the junction contained 10 bases not matched to a gene. CDR3 region: CASSLVGGLSDEQFF. DNA of the CDR3: TGTGCCAGCAGTTTGGTCGGGGGGTTGAGTGATGAGCAGTTCTTC.

This chain links TRBV29-1 with TRBJ2-3, with D possibly matching TRBD2 (6 bases). From germline, CDR1 is SQVTM and CDR2 ANQGSEA. V was shortened by 4 bases and J by 2 bases, with 10 bases between the two germline ends. This CDR3 has 13 residues. The CDR3 region has the DNA TGCAGCGTTGCAGGAGGGCACACAGATACGCAGTATTTT. Amino acids: CSVAGGHTDTQYF.

This rearrangement joins TRBV20-1 to TRBJ1-2, with TRBD1 as a possible D gene (6 bases). There are 15 residues in the CDR3. Germline V gene sequence: CDR1 DFQATT, CDR2 SNEGSKA (reference sequence). V lost 3 bases and J 6 bases, leaving 20 bases between the germline ends. CDR3 residues: CSARAGTLIGHGYTF. For the CDR3, the DNA is TGCAGTGCTAGGGCCGGGACACTCATCGGCCATGGCTACACCTTC.

In its sample, this clonotype was seen many times. The chain's CDR3 is CAWSMGASQTQYF. In nucleotides, the CDR3 is TGTGCCTGGAGCATGGGTGCGAGTCAGACCCAGTACTTC. The chain couples TRBV30 to TRBJ2-5; no reliable D call. The CDR3 runs 13 residues. Between the trimmed V and J ends, which lost 3 bases and 6 bases, there was a span of 14 bases. CDR1 and CDR2 from the germline V gene are GTSNPN and SVGIG (reference sequence).